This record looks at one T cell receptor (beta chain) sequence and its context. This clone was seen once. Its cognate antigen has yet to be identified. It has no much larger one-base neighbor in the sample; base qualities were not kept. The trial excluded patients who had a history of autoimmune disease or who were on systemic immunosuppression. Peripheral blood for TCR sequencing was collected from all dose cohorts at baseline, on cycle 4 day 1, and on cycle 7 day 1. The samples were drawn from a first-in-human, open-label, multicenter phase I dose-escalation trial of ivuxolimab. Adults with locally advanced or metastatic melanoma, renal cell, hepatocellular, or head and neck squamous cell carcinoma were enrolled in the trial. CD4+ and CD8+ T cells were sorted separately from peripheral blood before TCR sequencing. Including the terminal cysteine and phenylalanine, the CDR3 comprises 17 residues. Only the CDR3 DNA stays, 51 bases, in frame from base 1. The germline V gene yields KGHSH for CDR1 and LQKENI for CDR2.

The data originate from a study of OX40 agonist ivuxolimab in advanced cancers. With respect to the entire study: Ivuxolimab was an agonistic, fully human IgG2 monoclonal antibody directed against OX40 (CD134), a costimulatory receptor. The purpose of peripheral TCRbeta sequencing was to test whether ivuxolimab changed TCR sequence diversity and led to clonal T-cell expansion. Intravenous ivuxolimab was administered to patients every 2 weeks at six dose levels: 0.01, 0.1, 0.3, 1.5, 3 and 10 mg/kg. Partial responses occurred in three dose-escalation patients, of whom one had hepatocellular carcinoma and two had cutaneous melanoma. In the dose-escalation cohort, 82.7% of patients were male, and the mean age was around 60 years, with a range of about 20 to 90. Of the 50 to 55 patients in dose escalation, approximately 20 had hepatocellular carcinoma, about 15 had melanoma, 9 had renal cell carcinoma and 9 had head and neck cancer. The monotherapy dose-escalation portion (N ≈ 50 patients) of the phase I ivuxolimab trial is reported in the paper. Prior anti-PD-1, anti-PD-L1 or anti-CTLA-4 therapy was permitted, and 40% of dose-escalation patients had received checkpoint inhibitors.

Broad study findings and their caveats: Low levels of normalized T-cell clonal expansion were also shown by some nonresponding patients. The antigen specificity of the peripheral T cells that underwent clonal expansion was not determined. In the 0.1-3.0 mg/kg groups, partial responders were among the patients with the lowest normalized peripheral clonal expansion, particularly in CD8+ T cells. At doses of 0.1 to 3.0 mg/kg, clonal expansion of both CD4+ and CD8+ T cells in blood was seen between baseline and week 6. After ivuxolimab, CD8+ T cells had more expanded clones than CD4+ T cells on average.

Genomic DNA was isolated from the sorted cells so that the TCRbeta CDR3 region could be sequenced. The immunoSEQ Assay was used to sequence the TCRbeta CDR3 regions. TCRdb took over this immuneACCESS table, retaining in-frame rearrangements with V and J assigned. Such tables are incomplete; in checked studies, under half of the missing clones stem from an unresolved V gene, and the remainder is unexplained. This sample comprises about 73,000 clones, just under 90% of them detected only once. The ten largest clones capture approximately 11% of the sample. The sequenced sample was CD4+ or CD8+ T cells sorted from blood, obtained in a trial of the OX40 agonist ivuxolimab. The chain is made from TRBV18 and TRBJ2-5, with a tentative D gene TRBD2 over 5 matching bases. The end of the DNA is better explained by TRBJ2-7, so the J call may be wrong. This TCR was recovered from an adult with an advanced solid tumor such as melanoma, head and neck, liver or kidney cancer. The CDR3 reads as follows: CASSPSHEGGGSYEQYF. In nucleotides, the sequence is TGTGCCAGCTCACCATCTCACGAGGGCGGTGGGTCCTACGAGCAGTACTTC.